A single sample gave rise to the 12 T cell receptor beta chains below, sequenced in a study of blood T cell repertoires in COVID-19. The table came from immunoSEQ multiplex PCR; TCRdb's copy has only in-frame clones and leaves some out. The sample includes some 88,000 clones, approximately 86% seen only once; the top ten take roughly 7.2%. Sequenced input: peripheral blood. The receptors originated from a man aged 55 to 70 with acute or convalescent COVID-19.

The V call is TRBV5-1, the J call TRBJ1-2, with D maybe TRBD1 (5 bases). V lost 5 bases to trimming and J lost 5 bases, with 10 bases between them. The CDR3 totals 12 residues. Per germline, CDR1 SGHRS and CDR2 YFSETQ. The CDR3 spells CASSIDSYGYTF. CDR3 sequence (DNA): TGCGCCAGCAGTATAGACAGTTATGGCTACACCTTC.

The chain is built from TRBV15 and TRBJ1-2; D is uncertain. Trimming pared 1 base from V and 1 base from J, leaving 10 bases between. The germline CDR1 and CDR2 sequences are LNHNV and YYDKDF (reference sequence). The CDR3 contains 15 residues. For the CDR3, the DNA is TGTGCCACCAGCAGAGGTGTGGGGAGTAACTATGGCTACACCTTC. Protein product: CATSRGVGSNYGYTF.

CDR3: CASSLRRGQQETQYF. Written as DNA, the CDR3 is TGTGCCAGCAGCTTAAGACGGGGTCAACAAGAGACCCAGTACTTC. This rearrangement joins TRBV13 to TRBJ2-5, with a tentative D call TRBD2 (5 bases). The germline CDR1 and CDR2 sequences are PRHDT and FYEKMQ (reference sequence). The CDR3 totals 15 residues. V gave up 2 bases and J gave up 2 bases, with 12 bases separating them.

CDR3 loop: CAWRGGLGWFETQYF. The CDR3 nucleotides read TGTGCCTGGAGGGGGGGGCTCGGTTGGTTTGAGACCCAGTACTTC. The chain has TRBV30 and TRBJ2-5; D possibly corresponds to TRBD2 (7 bases). V was shortened by 3 bases and J by 5 bases, with 19 bases between the two germline ends. The CDR3 is 15 amino acids. The V gene's germline CDR1 is GTSNPN and CDR2 SVGIG (reference sequence).

V is TRBV19 and J is TRBJ1-3; TRBD1 aligns across 7 bases. CDR3 length: 14 amino acids. Unmatched junction bases numbered 4, after V lost 6 bases and J lost 2 bases. Germline CDR1 and CDR2: LNHDA and SQIVND (reference sequence). In DNA, the CDR3 is TGTGCCAGTAGAGAGGACAGGACTGGAAACACCATATATTTT. The encoded protein is CASREDRTGNTIYF.

The chain joins TRBV7-9 to TRBJ1-1, with D possibly TRBD1 on 6 matching bases. This CDR3 region has 16 residues. Trimming cost V 4 bases and J 1 base, with 16 bases left between them. The germline V gene has CDR1 SEHNR and CDR2 FQNEAQ (reference sequence). This chain's CDR3 is CASSSYPGARNTEAFF. The CDR3 region has the DNA TGTGCCAGCAGCTCATACCCAGGGGCCAGGAACACTGAAGCTTTCTTT.

The table lists this clone with a count of one. The chain uses TRBV7-6 and TRBJ1-4; 11 bases are shared with TRBD1. Trimming at V came to 5 bases and at J to 6 bases, leaving 2 bases not matched to a gene. Germline CDR1 reads SGHVS; CDR2 reads FNYEAQ. This CDR3 contains 14 residues. CDR3 sequence: CASSLGQGDEKLFF. DNA of the CDR3: TGTGCCAGCAGCCTGGGACAGGGGGATGAAAAACTGTTTTTT.

V is TRBV7-7 and J is TRBJ1-3; D gene ambiguous. The CDR3 is 16 amino acids. Germline CDR1 is SSHAT and CDR2 is FNYEAQ (reference sequence). Trimming removed 1 base from V and 2 bases from J, with 12 bases in between. The CDR3 sequence: CASSLGAVGAGNTIYF. The CDR3 nucleotides are TGTGCCAGCAGCTTAGGTGCAGTCGGAGCTGGAAACACCATATATTTT.

This chain joins TRBV6-5 and TRBJ1-6; unclear D gene. The CDR3 is 15 residues long. Germline lookup yields CDR1 MNHEY and CDR2 SVGAGI. Trimming removed 2 bases at V and 0 bases at J, with 5 bases between. The CDR3 DNA follows: TGTGCCAGCAGTTACAGGAGCTCCTATAATTCACCCCTCCACTTT. This sequence encodes CASSYRSSYNSPLHF.

This chain joins TRBV30 and TRBJ1-6, with 7 bases identical to TRBD1. Germline CDR1 and CDR2: GTSNPN and SVGIG (reference sequence). This CDR3 has 15 amino acids. V shed 6 bases, J shed 1 base, and the junction held 6 bases outside the gene matches. CDR3 DNA: TGTGCCTGCTCAGGGGGTAGGTCCTATAATTCACCCCTCCACTTT. Its protein is CACSGGRSYNSPLHF.

The chain uses TRBV5-6 and TRBJ2-3; a weak D match, TRBD1 (6 bases). V lost 0 bases, J lost 7 bases, and 18 bases lay in between. There are 16 residues in the CDR3. Germline CDR1 and CDR2: SGHDT and YYEEEE. CDR3: CASSLALDRDRYTQYF. CDR3 nucleotide sequence: TGTGCCAGCAGCTTGGCACTGGACAGAGATCGCTATACGCAGTATTTT.

This clone was seen only once. V is TRBV7-3 and J is TRBJ2-1; 7 nucleotides line up with TRBD2. The junction had 10 bases not matched to a gene; V was cut back by 5 bases and J by 3 bases. Per germline, CDR1 SGHTA and CDR2 FQGTGA. The CDR3 length is 16 residues. CDR3 amino acids: CASSPMGGPNYNEQFF. CDR3 DNA sequence: TGTGCCAGCAGCCCTATGGGAGGGCCCAACTACAATGAGCAGTTCTTC.